These T cell receptor beta chains were read from a single sample in a study of shared T cell receptors in the human thymus. Sequencing used immunoSEQ multiplex PCR; TCRdb keeps in-frame clones, though not all of them. The sample contains more than 550,000 clones, roughly 86% of which appear only once. These data were also reused for a study on human thymus T cells.

Sequenced input: thymocytes. The receptors stem from a boy younger than two with a congenital heart defect. CDR3s include the opening cysteine and the closing phenylalanine or tryptophan.

cdr3_aa v_call
CASSPTRQGSGNTIYF TRBV7-9
CAPPGQSNYGYTF TRBV10-1
CASSVGGSGVHYNEQFF TRBV9
CASSPGHGETGNQPQHF TRBV4-2
CASSEWGQHSNQPQHF TRBV6-1
CASSQEVAGGYNEQFF TRBV4-1
CASSEGLSSTDTQYF TRBV10-1
CASSLRLTQGEKLFF TRBV7-9
CASSQATSSTLWDQPQHF TRBV4-1
CAWKGQGARTYEQYF TRBV30
CASVKTSGLTRSSYNEQFF TRBV4-2
CASSEGGEEQFF TRBV2
CASSEYWQGALYEQYF TRBV25-1
CASSRSVREGHLNTDTQYF TRBV19
CATSRDYRTSGLYNEQFF TRBV15
CASSQERGADNEQFF TRBV4-3